This T cell receptor beta chain stems from a study of human T cells and chemical hapten exposure. Whole-study context: Variation in per-sample TCR yields came mainly from small pooled library volume differences. Regarding the study as a whole: Versus controls, significantly more large CDR3 similarity clusters arose from expanded TCRs.

TCRdb reanalysed the RACE reads using MiXCR and keeps one entry per CDR3 protein. Of 360,000 or so distinct CDR3 sequences listed, nearly 6.5% were seen once; the top ten hold around 6.1%. The CDR3 runs to 17 residues. Germline-derived CDR1 and CDR2 are SGHVS and FNYEAQ. V lost 1 base to trimming and J lost 2 bases; unmatched junction nucleotides: 7. Specified time point: patch test 2, 6 weeks after DPC sensitization. Treatment of the sample: therapeutic diphenylcyclopropenone sensitization with weekly scalp DPC. This clonotype was picked up a small number of times. Antigen specificity is unknown. The sample in question was whole blood, obtained in connection with sensitization to the hapten diphenylcyclopropenone (DPC). The chain links TRBV7-6 to TRBJ2-7; TRBD1 matches 11 bases. This sequence was found in a woman aged 18-35 years with alopecia areata. Some clones in this sample may be carry-over from other donors' samples. The CDR3 protein is CASSLGPAGQGAYEQYF. The DNA for the CDR3 is TGTGCCAGCAGCTTAGGTCCGGCGGGACAGGGGGCCTACGAGCAGTACTTC.